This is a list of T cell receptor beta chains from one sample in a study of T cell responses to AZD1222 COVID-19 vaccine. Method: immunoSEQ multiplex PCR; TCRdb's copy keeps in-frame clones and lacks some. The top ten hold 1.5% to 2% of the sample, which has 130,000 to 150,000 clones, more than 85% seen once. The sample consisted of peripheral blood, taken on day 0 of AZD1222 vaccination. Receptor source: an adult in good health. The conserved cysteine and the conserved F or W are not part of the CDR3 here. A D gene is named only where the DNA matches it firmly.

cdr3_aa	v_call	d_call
SAGGQGLYT	TRBV20-1	TRBD1
ASSKERNTNEKLF	TRBV7-2	.
ASSSTGGRTGELF	TRBV7-9	TRBD1
ASFAGWAGGYT	TRBV3-1/TRBV3-2	.
ASSYRAFIQPQH	TRBV6-5	.
ASSRGGRTEAF	TRBV18	.
ASSEGRGSNYGYT	TRBV6-1	TRBD1
ASSLAAGGGSSYNEQF	TRBV11-2	TRBD2
ASRMTSGEDEQY	TRBV6-5	TRBD2
ASSLANREEQY	TRBV5-6	.
ASMDRSPLEQY	TRBV6-5	TRBD1
ASSFTGGLYGYT	TRBV7-9	TRBD1
ASSLANSNQPQH	TRBV7-2	.